These 18 T cell receptor beta chains originate from one sample sequenced in a study of T cell responses to AZD1222 COVID-19 vaccine. Generated by immunoSEQ multiplex PCR, the TCRdb table keeps only in-frame clones and is missing some. The data hold 100,000 or so clones, with roughly 87% observed a single time. The sample consisted of peripheral blood, taken on day 0 of AZD1222 vaccination. These receptors all come from an adult in good health.

The CDR3 DNA reads as TGTGCCAGTAGTTCAGTGGGGACAGGGGATGGACGGAATGGCTACACCTTC. Translated: CASSSVGTGDGRNGYTF. The rearrangement links TRBV19 to TRBJ1-2, with 10 bases identical to TRBD1. This CDR3 is 17 amino acids long. CDR1 and CDR2 from the germline V gene are LNHDA and SQIVND (reference sequence). With V trimmed by 5 bases and J by 6 bases, 15 bases remained unmatched.

The chain is built from TRBV9 and TRBJ1-2; TRBD1 matches at 7 bases. CDR1 is SGDLS, CDR2 YYNGEE, per germline. J lost 3 bases, V lost 7 bases, and 24 bases had no gene match. This CDR3 has 19 residues. In DNA form, the CDR3 reads TGTGCCAGCGGGAGCCCAGGAGCGGGCAGGGGGATTTTACACTATGGCTACACCTTC. Its protein is CASGSPGAGRGILHYGYTF.

V and J are TRBV4-1 and TRBJ1-5; TRBD1 might be the D (5 bases). Germline assignment: CDR1 MGHRA and CDR2 YSYEKL. V was shortened by 1 base and J by 5 bases, with 12 bases between the two germline ends. This CDR3 region has 15 residues. CDR3 region: CASSQGQGAYQPQHF. The CDR3 coding sequence is TGCGCCAGCAGCCAAGGGCAGGGAGCTTATCAGCCCCAGCATTTT.

This sequence joins TRBV2 and TRBJ2-7, with D maybe TRBD2 (6 bases). This CDR3 spans 14 amino acids. Germline assignment: CDR1 SNHLY and CDR2 FYNNEI. Deletions cut 7 bases from V and 3 bases from J, with 16 bases between. CDR3 region: CASTPERAYYEQYF. CDR3 nucleotides: TGTGCCAGCACCCCCGAGCGGGCATACTACGAGCAGTACTTC.

The rearrangement joins TRBV3-1 (or the pseudogene TRBV3-2) to TRBJ2-5, with 8 bases aligning to TRBD2. Germline values: CDR1 LGHDT, CDR2 YNNKEL (reference sequence). This CDR3 has 14 amino acids. V shed 4 bases and J 3 bases; nucleotides not matched to a gene: 4. This CDR3 is CASSPPGLEETQYF. CDR3 nucleotides: TGTGCCAGCAGCCCTCCGGGACTAGAAGAGACCCAGTACTTC.

J is TRBJ1-3 and V is TRBV9, with D tentatively TRBD1 (6 bases). V lost 2 bases, J lost 0 bases, and 15 bases lay in between. Germline values: CDR1 SGDLS, CDR2 YYNGEE. CDR3 length equals 17 residues. The CDR3 spells CASSVRDIASSGNTIYF. The CDR3 coding sequence is TGTGCCAGCAGCGTGAGGGACATAGCGAGCTCTGGAAACACCATATATTTT.

The V and J genes are TRBV5-1 and TRBJ1-1; 8 bases map to TRBD1. The CDR3 contains 14 residues. V lost 3 bases to trimming and J lost 9 bases; unmatched junction nucleotides: 10. Germline CDR1 SGHRS, CDR2 YFSETQ. CDR3 region: CASSSGQEHSQAFF. The DNA for the CDR3 is TGCGCCAGCAGCTCGGGACAGGAGCATTCTCAAGCTTTCTTT.

This clone showed up just once. The chain recombines TRBV5-1 with TRBJ2-2; unclear D gene. The CDR3 covers 14 residues. Germline V gene lookup returns CDR1 SGHRS and CDR2 YFSETQ. Trimming left V 0 bases short and J 8 bases short, with 11 bases between. The CDR3 region has the DNA TGCGCCAGCAGCTTGGTTTTTTCGGAGGGGGAGCTGTTTTTT. It yields the protein CASSLVFSEGELFF.

The J gene is TRBJ2-1, the V gene TRBV3-1 (or the pseudogene TRBV3-2), with D possibly matching TRBD2 (6 bases). The V and J ends lost 7 bases and 5 bases respectively, with 15 bases between them. This CDR3 is 14 amino acids long. Germline-derived CDR1 and CDR2 are LGHDT and YNNKEL (reference sequence). The CDR3 region has the DNA TGTGCCAGCAACACCGGCGGGACGGACAATGAGCAGTTCTTC. Translation gives CASNTGGTDNEQFF.

The chain is built from TRBV9 and TRBJ2-3, with 8 bases matching TRBD2. Germline trimming cut 5 bases from V and 4 bases from J; bases unmatched to any gene: 9. The CDR3 has 15 amino acids. CDR1 SGDLS and CDR2 YYNGEE come from the germline V gene. Here the CDR3 DNA reads TGTGCCAGCAGTCTTAGCGGGATAGCCCCAGATACGCAGTATTTT. It yields the protein CASSLSGIAPDTQYF.

The rearrangement uses TRBV2 and TRBJ1-6; 10 nucleotides align to TRBD1. From germline, CDR1 is SNHLY and CDR2 FYNNEI. The V segment lost 6 bases and the J segment 10 bases; nucleotides outside the gene matches: 9. The CDR3 is 15 residues long. CDR3 sequence: CASRVGTGVESPLHF. The CDR3 region has the DNA TGTGCCAGCAGGGTCGGGACAGGGGTGGAGTCACCCCTCCACTTT. The full variable domain, completed using reference TRBV2 and TRBJ1-6, is EPEVTQTPSHQVTQMGQEVILRCVPISNHLYFYWYRQILGQKVEFLVSFYNNEISEKSEIFDDQFSVERPDGSNFTLKIRSTKLEDSAMYFCASRVGTGVESPLHFGNGTRLTVT.

This chain joins TRBV27 and TRBJ1-1, with D uncertain. CDR1 is MNHEY and CDR2 is SMNVEV in the germline V gene (reference sequence). The germline V and J ends were trimmed by 3 bases and 4 bases, with 6 bases remaining between them. The CDR3 is made up of 12 amino acids. CDR3 region: CASSFFGTEAFF. The DNA of the CDR3 is TGTGCCAGCAGTTTCTTTGGCACTGAAGCTTTCTTT.

This clone was recorded only once. The chain links TRBV11-2 to TRBJ1-1; a weak D match, TRBD1 (5 bases). Germline CDR1 reads SGHAT; CDR2 reads FQNNGV. V gave up 8 bases and J gave up 0 bases, with 10 bases separating them. The CDR3 sequence is 13 residues long. The CDR3 sequence: CASGPTVNTEAFF. The DNA of the CDR3 is TGTGCCAGCGGGCCGACAGTGAACACTGAAGCTTTCTTT.

V and J are TRBV5-1 and TRBJ2-1; D might be TRBD2 (5 bases). The CDR3 runs to 16 residues. The V gene lost 5 bases and the J gene lost 0 bases, with 15 bases spanning the gap. Germline loops: CDR1 SGHRS, CDR2 YFSETQ. The CDR3: CASSLLGVSSYNEQFF. The CDR3 coding sequence is TGCGCCAGCAGTTTGCTCGGGGTGAGCTCCTACAATGAGCAGTTCTTC.

This clone occurred once. This rearrangement joins TRBV7-6 to TRBJ2-3; no reliable D call. Germline V lookup: CDR1 SGHVS, CDR2 FNYEAQ. The CDR3 is made up of 15 amino acids. The V gene lost 4 bases and the J gene lost 3 bases, with 14 bases spanning the gap. CDR3 nucleotides: TGTGCCAGCAGCTCCCGAATGCCTAGTACAGATACGCAGTATTTT. Encoded protein: CASSSRMPSTDTQYF.

This clone was observed a handful of times. The rearrangement uses TRBV5-1 and TRBJ2-1; 10 nucleotides agree with TRBD2. Per germline, CDR1 SGHRS and CDR2 YFSETQ. The trim removed 0 bases at V and 9 bases at J, leaving 9 bases unmatched. This CDR3 has 16 residues. The CDR3 coding sequence is TGCGCCAGCAGCTTGGCCCCAGCGGGAGGGCCTGGTGAGCAGTTCTTC. Translation: CASSLAPAGGPGEQFF.

V is TRBV3-1 (or the pseudogene TRBV3-2) and J is TRBJ2-3; the match to TRBD1 covers 11 bases. The CDR3 totals 13 residues. J gave up 3 bases and V 11 bases, and 4 bases lay outside the gene matches. CDR1 is LGHDT, CDR2 YNNKEL, per germline (reference sequence). The CDR3 nucleotides read TGTGCCGTTGGGACAGGGGGTACAGATACGCAGTATTTT. Its protein product is CAVGTGGTDTQYF.

The chain couples TRBV28 to TRBJ1-1; D unresolved. Per the germline V gene, CDR1 is MDHEN and CDR2 is SYDVKM. V was pared by 7 bases and J by 1 base, with 13 bases between. This CDR3 contains 14 residues. CDR3: CASMGPAGNTEAFF. CDR3 nucleotide sequence: TGTGCCAGCATGGGTCCTGCAGGGAACACTGAAGCTTTCTTT.